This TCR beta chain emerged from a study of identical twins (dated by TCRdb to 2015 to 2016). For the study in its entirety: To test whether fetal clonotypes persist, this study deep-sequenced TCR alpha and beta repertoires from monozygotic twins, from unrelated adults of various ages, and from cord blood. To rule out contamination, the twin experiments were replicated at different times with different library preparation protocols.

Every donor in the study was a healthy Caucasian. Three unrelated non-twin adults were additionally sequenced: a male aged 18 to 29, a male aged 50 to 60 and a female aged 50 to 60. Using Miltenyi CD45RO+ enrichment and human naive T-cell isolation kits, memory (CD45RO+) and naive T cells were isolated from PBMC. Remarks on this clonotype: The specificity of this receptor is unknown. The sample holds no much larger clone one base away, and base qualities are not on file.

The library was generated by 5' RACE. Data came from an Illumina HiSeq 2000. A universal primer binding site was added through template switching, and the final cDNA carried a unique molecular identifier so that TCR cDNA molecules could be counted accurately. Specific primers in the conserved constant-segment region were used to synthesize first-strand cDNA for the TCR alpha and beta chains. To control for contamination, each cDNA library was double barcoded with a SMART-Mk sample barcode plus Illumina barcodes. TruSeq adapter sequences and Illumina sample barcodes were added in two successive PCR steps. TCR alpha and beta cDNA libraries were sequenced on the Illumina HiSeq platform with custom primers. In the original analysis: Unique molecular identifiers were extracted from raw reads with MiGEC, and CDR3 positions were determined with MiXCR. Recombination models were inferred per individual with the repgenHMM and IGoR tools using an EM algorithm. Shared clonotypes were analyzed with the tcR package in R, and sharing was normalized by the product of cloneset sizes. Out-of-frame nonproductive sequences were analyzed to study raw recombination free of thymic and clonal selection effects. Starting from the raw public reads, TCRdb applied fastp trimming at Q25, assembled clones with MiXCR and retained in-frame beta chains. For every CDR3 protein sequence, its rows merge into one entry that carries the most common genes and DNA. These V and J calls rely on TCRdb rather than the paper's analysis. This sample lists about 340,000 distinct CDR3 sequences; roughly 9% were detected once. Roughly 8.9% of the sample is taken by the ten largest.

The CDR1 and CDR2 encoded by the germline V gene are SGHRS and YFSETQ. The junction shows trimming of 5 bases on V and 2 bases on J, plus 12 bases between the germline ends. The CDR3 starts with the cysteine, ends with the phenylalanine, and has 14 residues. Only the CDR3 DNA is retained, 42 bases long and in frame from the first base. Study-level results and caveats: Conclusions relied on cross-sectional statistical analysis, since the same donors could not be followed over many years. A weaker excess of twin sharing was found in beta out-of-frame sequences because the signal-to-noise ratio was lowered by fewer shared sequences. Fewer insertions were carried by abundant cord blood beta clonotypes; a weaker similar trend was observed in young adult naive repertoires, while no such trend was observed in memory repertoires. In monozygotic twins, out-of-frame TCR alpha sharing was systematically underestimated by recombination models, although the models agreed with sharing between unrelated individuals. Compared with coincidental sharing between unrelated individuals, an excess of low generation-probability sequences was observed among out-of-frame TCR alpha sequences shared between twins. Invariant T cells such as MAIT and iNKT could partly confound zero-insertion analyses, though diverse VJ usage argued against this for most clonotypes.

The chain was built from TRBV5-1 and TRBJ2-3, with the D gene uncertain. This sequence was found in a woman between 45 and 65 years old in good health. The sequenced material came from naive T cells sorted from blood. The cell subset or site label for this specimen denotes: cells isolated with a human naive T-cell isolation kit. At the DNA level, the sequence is TGCGCCAGCAGTGGGATGGATCCCACAGATACGCAGTATTTT. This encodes CASSGMDPTDTQYF.